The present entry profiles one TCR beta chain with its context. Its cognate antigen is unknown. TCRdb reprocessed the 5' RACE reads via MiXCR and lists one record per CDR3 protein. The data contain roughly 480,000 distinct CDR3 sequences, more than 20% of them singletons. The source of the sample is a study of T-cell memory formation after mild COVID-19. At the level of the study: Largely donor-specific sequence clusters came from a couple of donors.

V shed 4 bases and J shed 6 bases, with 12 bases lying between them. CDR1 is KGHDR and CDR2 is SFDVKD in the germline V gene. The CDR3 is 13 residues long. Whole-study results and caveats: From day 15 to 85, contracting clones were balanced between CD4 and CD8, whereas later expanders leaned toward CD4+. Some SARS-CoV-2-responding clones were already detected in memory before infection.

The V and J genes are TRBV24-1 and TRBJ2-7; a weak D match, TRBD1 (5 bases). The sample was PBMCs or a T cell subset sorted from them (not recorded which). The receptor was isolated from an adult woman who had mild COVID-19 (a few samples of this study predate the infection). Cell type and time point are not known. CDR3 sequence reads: CATSDVQAPEQYF. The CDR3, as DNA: TGTGCCACCAGTGACGTACAGGCGCCCGAGCAGTACTTC.